The entry below describes one T cell receptor (beta chain). This record belongs to a study of OX40 agonist ivuxolimab in advanced cancers. The protocol was immunoSEQ multiplex PCR, while the TCRdb copy is restricted to in-frame clones and leaves out a portion. Of 80,000 to 95,000 clones in the sample, roughly 93% were seen once. The source was CD4+ or CD8+ T cells sorted from blood, collected in a trial of the OX40 agonist ivuxolimab. The clonotype originates from an adult with an advanced solid tumor such as melanoma, head and neck, liver or kidney cancer.

The CDR3 bases are TGTGCCAGCAGCGTCGAGGGGCTAGCGGGAGGGAATGAGCAGTTCTTC. Its translation is CASSVEGLAGGNEQFF. This rearrangement joins TRBV9 to TRBJ2-1, with 12 nucleotides matching TRBD2. V was pared by 2 bases and J by 7 bases, with 7 bases of the junction left unmatched. Germline assignment: CDR1 SGDLS and CDR2 YYNGEE. This CDR3 has 16 amino acids.